The TCR beta chain described here comes from a study of neurological immune-mediated disorders. TCRdb fed the 5' RACE reads into MiXCR, producing one record per CDR3 protein. Found here are approximately 24,000 distinct CDR3 sequences, about an eighth of them singletons; the top ten hold more than 15%. This clonotype was recorded at least ten times. This sequence originates from a woman between 40 and 55 years old with HTLV-1-associated myelopathy (HAM/TSP). Material for sequencing was PBMCs.

DNA for the CDR3: TGTGCCAGCAGCTTAGGACTAGCGGGGGGAAGTGAGCAGTTCTTC. Protein product: CASSLGLAGGSEQFF. The chain carries TRBV7-2 and TRBJ2-1, with 13 bases fitting TRBD2. This CDR3 comprises 15 residues. Germline V lookup: CDR1 SGHTA, CDR2 FQGNSA. Germline trimming cut 1 base from V and 9 bases from J; bases unmatched to any gene: 3.